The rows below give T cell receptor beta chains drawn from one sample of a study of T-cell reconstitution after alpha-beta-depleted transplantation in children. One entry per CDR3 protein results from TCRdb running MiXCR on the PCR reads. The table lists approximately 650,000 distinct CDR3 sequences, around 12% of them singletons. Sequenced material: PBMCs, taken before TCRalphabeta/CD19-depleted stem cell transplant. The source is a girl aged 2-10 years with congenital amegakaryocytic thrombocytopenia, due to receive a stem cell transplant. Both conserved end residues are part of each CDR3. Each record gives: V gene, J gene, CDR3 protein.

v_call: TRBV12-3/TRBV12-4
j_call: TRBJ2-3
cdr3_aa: CASLGALGPSTDTQYF

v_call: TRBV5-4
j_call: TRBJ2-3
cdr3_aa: CASSLKGKDTQYF

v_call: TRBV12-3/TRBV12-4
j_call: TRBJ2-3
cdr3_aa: CASSPPGLAADTQYF

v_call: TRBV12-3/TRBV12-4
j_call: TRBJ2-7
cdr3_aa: CASSFTGPYEQYF

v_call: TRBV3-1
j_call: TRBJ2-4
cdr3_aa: CASSQVQGGVENIQYF

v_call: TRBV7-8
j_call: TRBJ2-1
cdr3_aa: CASSPTSESSYNEQFF

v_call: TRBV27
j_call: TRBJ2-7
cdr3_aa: CASTEGLAGGGIPYEQYF

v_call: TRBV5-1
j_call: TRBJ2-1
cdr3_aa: CASSSLAGLSSYNEQFF

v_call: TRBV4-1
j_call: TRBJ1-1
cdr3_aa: CASSQIQGAGTEAFF

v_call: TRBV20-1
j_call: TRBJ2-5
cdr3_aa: CSATREGWETQYF

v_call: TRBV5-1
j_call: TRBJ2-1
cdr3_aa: CASSYASGTGPYNEQFF

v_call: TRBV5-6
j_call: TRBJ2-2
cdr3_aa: CASSSGTGKRKELFF

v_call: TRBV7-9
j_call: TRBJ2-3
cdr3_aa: CASSTQRGRVTDTQYF

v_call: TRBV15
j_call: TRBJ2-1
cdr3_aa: CATSREPSYNEQFF